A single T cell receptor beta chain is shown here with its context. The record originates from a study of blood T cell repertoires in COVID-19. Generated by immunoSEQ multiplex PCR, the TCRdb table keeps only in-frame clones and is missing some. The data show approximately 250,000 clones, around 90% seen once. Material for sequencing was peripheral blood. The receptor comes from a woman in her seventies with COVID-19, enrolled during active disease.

CDR3 coding DNA: TGTGCCAGCAGCCAAGGACAGGGGGAGACCCAGTACTTC. Its translation is CASSQGQGETQYF. The chain is built from TRBV12-3 or TRBV12-4 and TRBJ2-5; 9 positions match TRBD1. The CDR3 is 13 amino acids. Losses at the gene ends were 6 bases for V and 5 bases for J; bases not matched to a gene: 4.